The rows below give T cell receptor beta chains drawn from one sample of a study of T cells expressing NK-cell markers. TCRdb reworked the 5' RACE reads into one entry per CDR3 protein, no DNA. The specimen's table records about 550,000 distinct CDR3 sequences. Sequencing was done on a sample of blood T cells: a sorted CD56 or NKG2C T cell subset, CD4+ or CD8+ T cells, or bulk PBMC T cells (not recorded which). The receptors come from a man aged 18 to 35 in good health. Both conserved end residues are part of each CDR3. Fields, in order: CDR3 protein, J gene, V gene.

CSAREGQGAQNQPQHF,TRBJ1-5,TRBV20-1
CASSVYRGSGANVLTF,TRBJ2-6,TRBV2
CASSHTGTGSTDTQYF,TRBJ2-3,TRBV4-3
CASSLALVDTTQYF,TRBJ2-5,TRBV5-1
CASSFLASYYEQYF,TRBJ2-7,TRBV7-2
CASSPGTGHGELFF,TRBJ2-2,TRBV12-3/TRBV12-4
CATSGGRALQNTGELFF,TRBJ2-2,TRBV15
CASSMGQGRTQPQHF,TRBJ1-5,TRBV6-1
CASSYSGGFSGANVLTF,TRBJ2-6,TRBV6-5
CASSYSSGSTSYEQYF,TRBJ2-7,TRBV7-2
CATSVLGQGRDYEQYF,TRBJ2-7,TRBV24-1
CASSYGLAGGEQFF,TRBJ2-1,TRBV12-3/TRBV12-4
CSVSGGTGELFF,TRBJ2-2,TRBV29-1
CASSLARTSAYNEQFF,TRBJ2-1,TRBV7-9
CASSPRVRSTGELFF,TRBJ2-2,TRBV7-3
CASSQSLGQQETQYF,TRBJ2-5,TRBV4-1
CASSLAGTSGTEQYF,TRBJ2-7,TRBV5-1
CASSLREFFPGELFF,TRBJ2-2,TRBV12-3/TRBV12-4
CSAGSQETQYF,TRBJ2-5,TRBV20-1
CASSYPAGPTGELFF,TRBJ2-2,TRBV5-1
CASTKEGQGNQPQHF,TRBJ1-5,TRBV6-1
CASSQGQVRTFF,TRBJ1-1,TRBV3-1
CASSHHRRGYTF,TRBJ1-2,TRBV19
CASRTGGTAYNSPLHF,TRBJ1-6,TRBV14
CSARDPQAGPYEQYF,TRBJ2-7,TRBV20-1
CSASFETPPNEQFF,TRBJ2-1,TRBV20-1
CASSPGGRSSYNEQFF,TRBJ2-1,TRBV12-3/TRBV12-4
CASSLLFLRGRGNSPLHF,TRBJ1-6,TRBV7-2